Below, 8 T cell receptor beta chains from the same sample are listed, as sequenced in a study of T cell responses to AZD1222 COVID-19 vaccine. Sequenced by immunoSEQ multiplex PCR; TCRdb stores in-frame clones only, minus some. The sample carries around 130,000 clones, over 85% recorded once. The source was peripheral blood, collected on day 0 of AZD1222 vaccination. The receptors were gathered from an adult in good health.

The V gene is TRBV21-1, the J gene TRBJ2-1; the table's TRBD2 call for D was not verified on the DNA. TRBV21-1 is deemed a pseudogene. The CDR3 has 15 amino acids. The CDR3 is CARGLAGEEGNEQFF. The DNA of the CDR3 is TGTGCCAGAGGACTAGCGGGAGAGGAGGGGAATGAGCAGTTCTTC.

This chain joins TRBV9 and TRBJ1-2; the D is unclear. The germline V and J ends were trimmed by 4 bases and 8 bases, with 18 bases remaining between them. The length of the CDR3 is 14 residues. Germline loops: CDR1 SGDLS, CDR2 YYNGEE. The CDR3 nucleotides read TGTGCCAGCAGCTTTCGAGACTCTTTACGCGGCTACACCTTC. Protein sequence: CASSFRDSLRGYTF.

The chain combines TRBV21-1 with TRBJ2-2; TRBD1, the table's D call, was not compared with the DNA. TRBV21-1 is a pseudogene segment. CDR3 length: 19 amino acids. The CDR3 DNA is TGTGCCAGCAGCAAAGTAAGGTTCCGGGACAGGGGGCGACCCGGGGAGCTGTTTTTT. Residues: CASSKVRFRDRGRPGELFF.

The CDR3 loop is CASSGGGRYSPLHF. Here the CDR3 DNA reads TGCGCCAGCAGTGGCGGGGGGCGTTATTCACCCCTCCACTTT. V is TRBV10-1 and J is TRBJ1-6; tentative D call: TRBD1 (6 bases). There are 14 residues in the CDR3. Trimming removed 4 bases from V and 8 bases from J, with 12 bases in between. Germline V gene data show CDR1 as WNHNN and CDR2 as SYGVQD (reference sequence).

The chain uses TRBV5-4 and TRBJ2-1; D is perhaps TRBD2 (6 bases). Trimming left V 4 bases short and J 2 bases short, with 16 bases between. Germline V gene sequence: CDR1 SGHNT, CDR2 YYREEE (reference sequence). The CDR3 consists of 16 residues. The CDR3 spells CASSPLGGETYNEQFF. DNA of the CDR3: TGTGCCAGCAGCCCCTTGGGGGGAGAAACCTACAATGAGCAGTTCTTC.

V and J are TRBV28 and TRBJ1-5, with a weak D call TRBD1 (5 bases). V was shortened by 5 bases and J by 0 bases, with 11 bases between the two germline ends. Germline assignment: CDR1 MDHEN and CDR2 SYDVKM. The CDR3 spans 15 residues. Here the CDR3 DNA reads TGTGCCAGCAGTCCGACAGTGAATAGCAATCAGCCCCAGCATTTT. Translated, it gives CASSPTVNSNQPQHF.

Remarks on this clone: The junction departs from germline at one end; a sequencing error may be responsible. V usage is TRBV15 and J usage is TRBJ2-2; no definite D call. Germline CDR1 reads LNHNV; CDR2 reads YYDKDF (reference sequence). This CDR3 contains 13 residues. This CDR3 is CATSRGYTEELFF. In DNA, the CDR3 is TGTGCCACCAGCAGAGGATACACCGAGGAGCTGTTTTTT.

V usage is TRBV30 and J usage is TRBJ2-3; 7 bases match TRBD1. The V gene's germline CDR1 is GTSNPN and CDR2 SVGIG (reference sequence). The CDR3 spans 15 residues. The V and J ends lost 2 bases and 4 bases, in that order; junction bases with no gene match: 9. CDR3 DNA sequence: TGTGCCTGGAGTAAGACAGGGATTGGGGCAGATACGCAGTATTTT. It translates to CAWSKTGIGADTQYF.